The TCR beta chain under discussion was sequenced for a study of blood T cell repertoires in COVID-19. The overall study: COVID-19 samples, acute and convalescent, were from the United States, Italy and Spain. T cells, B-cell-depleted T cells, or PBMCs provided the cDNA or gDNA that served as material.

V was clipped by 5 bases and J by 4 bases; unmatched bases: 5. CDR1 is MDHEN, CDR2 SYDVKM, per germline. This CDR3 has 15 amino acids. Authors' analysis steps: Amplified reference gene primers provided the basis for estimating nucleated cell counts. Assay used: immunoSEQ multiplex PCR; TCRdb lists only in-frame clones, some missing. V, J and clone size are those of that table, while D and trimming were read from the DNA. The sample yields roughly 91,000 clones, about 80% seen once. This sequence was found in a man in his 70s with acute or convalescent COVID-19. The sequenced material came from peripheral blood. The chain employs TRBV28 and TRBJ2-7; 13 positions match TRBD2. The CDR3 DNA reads TGTGCCAGCAGTGTACTAGCGGGAGGGGCGTACGAGCAGTACTTC. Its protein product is CASSVLAGGAYEQYF.